The clone carrying this T cell receptor (beta chain) appeared a few times. Antigen specificity is unknown. One end of the junction fails to match germline, which may point to a read error. The CDR3 has 13 residues. Germline CDR1 DFQATT, CDR2 SNEGSKA (reference sequence). This sample is drawn from a study of T-cell memory formation after mild COVID-19. TCRdb independently ran MiXCR on the 5' RACE reads; one entry per CDR3 protein. The sample carries over 350,000 distinct CDR3 sequences, approximately 24% recorded once. Study-wide findings and caveats: Whether second-wave clones peaking at day 37 were SARS-CoV-2 specific went unconfirmed. Shrinking CD4+ clones were chiefly CM and EM; CD8+ ones were chiefly EMRA.

The rearrangement joins TRBV20-1 to TRBJ2-5; TRBD1 matches 9 bases. This clonotype was obtained from an adult woman who had mild COVID-19 (a few samples of this study predate the infection). Cell type and time point are not known. The source material was PBMCs or a T cell subset sorted from them (not recorded which). The CDR3 region is CSAANRGQGTQYF. CDR3 DNA: TGCAGTGCTGCTAACAGGGGGCAAGGGACCCAGTACTTC.